Each of the 22 T cell receptor beta chains below was sequenced from the same sample in a study of blood T cell repertoires in COVID-19. Clones were sequenced by immunoSEQ multiplex PCR, and TCRdb holds only the in-frame ones, with some missing. The sample gives approximately 390,000 clones, around 87% of which show up once; 10% is in the top ten. Sample: PBMCs or T cells enriched from blood (not recorded which). The receptors originated from a woman in her forties or fifties who had recovered from COVID-19.

V is TRBV5-6 and J is TRBJ2-1, with a tentative D call TRBD2 (5 bases). The V gene lost 2 bases and the J gene lost 5 bases, with 8 bases spanning the gap. The CDR3 is 13 residues long. Germline values: CDR1 SGHDT, CDR2 YYEEEE. CDR3 coding DNA: TGTGCCAGCAGCTTAAGGCGGGACAATGAGCAGTTCTTC. Amino acids: CASSLRRDNEQFF.

The chain links TRBV7-9 to TRBJ1-5; TRBD1 might be the D (6 bases). V lost 5 bases, J lost 3 bases, and 14 bases lay in between. The CDR3 is 15 residues long. The germline V gene has CDR1 SEHNR and CDR2 FQNEAQ (reference sequence). This CDR3 reads CASSGTRVVNQPQHF. In DNA form, the CDR3 reads TGTGCCAGCAGCGGGACAAGAGTCGTCAATCAGCCCCAGCATTTT.

The J gene is TRBJ1-3, the V gene TRBV12-3 or TRBV12-4; D unclear. The V end was cut by 2 bases, the J end by 3 bases, with 5 bases between. The CDR3 totals 13 residues. The CDR3, as DNA: TGTGCCAGCAGTTTATCAGTTGGAAACACCATATATTTT. Encoded protein: CASSLSVGNTIYF.

This sequence joins TRBV6-2 or TRBV6-3 and TRBJ1-1; a weak D match, TRBD1 (5 bases). The CDR3 runs to 17 residues. Germline-derived CDR1 and CDR2 are MNHEY and SVGEGT. The V end was cut by 4 bases, the J end by 5 bases, with 23 bases between. The CDR3 coding sequence is TGTGCCAGCAGTTCACGGGGGGGGTCGATTGGTTGGACTGAAGCTTTCTTT. This encodes CASSSRGGSIGWTEAFF.

The J gene is TRBJ2-1, the V gene TRBV3-1 (or the pseudogene TRBV3-2), with TRBD2 matching over 7 bases. Germline assignment: CDR1 LGHDT and CDR2 YNNKEL (reference sequence). The V segment lost 3 bases and the J segment 10 bases; nucleotides outside the gene matches: 9. The CDR3 is 14 amino acids. The CDR3: CASSHRGLVSEQFF. DNA of the CDR3: TGTGCCAGCAGCCACCGAGGACTAGTATCCGAGCAGTTCTTC.

The genes are TRBV3-1 (or the pseudogene TRBV3-2) and TRBJ2-5, with 7 bases identical to TRBD2. Trimming took 4 bases from V and 3 from J; bases not matched to a gene: 8. This CDR3 region has 15 residues. CDR1 is LGHDT and CDR2 is YNNKEL in the germline V gene (reference sequence). For the CDR3, the DNA is TGTGCCAGCAGCCCCCCGGGCCGGGGGGAAGAGACCCAGTACTTC. Protein: CASSPPGRGEETQYF.

The chain carries TRBV11-1 and TRBJ2-7, with 7 positions matching TRBD2. The ends lost 7 bases at V and 5 bases at J; junction bases unmatched: 11. In germline, CDR1 is SGHAT, CDR2 FQDESV (reference sequence). The CDR3 runs to 14 residues. The CDR3 nucleotides read TGTGCCAGCACCCGCGGGGAGGGTTTCCACGAGCAGTACTTC. It codes for CASTRGEGFHEQYF.

This sequence joins TRBV7-9 and TRBJ1-5; 8 nucleotides align to TRBD1. Germline CDR1 is SEHNR and CDR2 is FQNEAQ (reference sequence). CDR3 size: 15 residues. V lost 4 bases to trimming and J lost 5 bases; unmatched junction nucleotides: 7. DNA for the CDR3: TGTGCCAGCAGCTCCGGACAGGGCCTCCATCAGCCCCAGCATTTT. This codes for CASSSGQGLHQPQHF.

The chain employs TRBV7-2 and TRBJ2-7; 7 bases fit TRBD1. From germline, CDR1 is SGHTA and CDR2 FQGNSA. J gave up 6 bases and V 4 bases, and 6 bases lay outside the gene matches. This CDR3 has 13 residues. The DNA for the CDR3 is TGTGCCAGCAGCTCGGGACAGCTAATCGAGCAGTACTTC. The encoded protein is CASSSGQLIEQYF.

This clone was counted a few times. The rearrangement uses TRBV28 and TRBJ1-2, with D possibly TRBD1 on 5 matching bases. The CDR3 totals 12 residues. The germline V gene has CDR1 MDHEN and CDR2 SYDVKM. Trimming shortened V by 5 bases and J by 8 bases, and 12 bases separated the two germline ends. In DNA, the CDR3 is TGTGCCAGCAGTGCCAGGGTCTCCGGCTACACCTTC. It codes for CASSARVSGYTF.

The rearrangement joins TRBV28 to TRBJ2-3; 9 bases are shared with TRBD1. CDR1 and CDR2 (germline): MDHEN, SYDVKM. The CDR3 runs 14 residues. V lost 3 bases to trimming and J lost 6 bases; unmatched junction nucleotides: 4. CDR3 sequence reads: CASSLGQGIDTQYF. As DNA, the CDR3 is TGTGCCAGCAGTTTGGGACAGGGAATTGATACGCAGTATTTT. The whole variable domain, remainder taken from reference TRBV28 and TRBJ2-3, is DVKVTQSSRYLVKRTGEKVFLECVQDMDHENMFWYRQDPGLGLRLIYFSYDVKMKEKGDIPEGYSVSREKKERFSLILESASTNQTSMYLCASSLGQGIDTQYFGPGTRLTVL.

The chain combines TRBV7-2 with TRBJ1-5; unclear D gene. Germline values: CDR1 SGHTA, CDR2 FQGNSA. The ends were cut back, 5 bases at V and 2 bases at J, with 13 bases in the middle. The CDR3 is made up of 15 amino acids. CDR3 DNA sequence: TGTGCCAGCAGCCCCAGCAAGGGAGGCAATCAGCCCCAGCATTTT. Translated, it gives CASSPSKGGNQPQHF. Filled out from reference TRBV7-2 and TRBJ1-5, the complete variable domain reads GAGVSQSPSNKVTEKGKDVELRCDPISGHTALYWYRQSLGQGLEFLIYFQGNSAPDKSGLPSDRFSAERTGGSVSTLTIQRTQQEDSAVYLCASSPSKGGNQPQHFGDGTRLSIL.

This rearrangement joins TRBV7-8 to TRBJ1-1; 7 bases fit TRBD1. The CDR3 contains 18 residues. With 0 bases clipped from V and 5 bases from J, the junction kept 15 bases outside the gene matches. Germline assignment: CDR1 SGHVS and CDR2 FQNEAQ. CDR3 protein: CASSLAESRGRRGTEAFF. The CDR3 nucleotides are TGTGCCAGCAGCTTAGCCGAAAGTAGGGGACGCAGGGGGACTGAAGCTTTCTTT.

The chain recombines TRBV6-5 with TRBJ2-7; D unresolved. CDR1 and CDR2 from the germline V gene are MNHEY and SVGAGI. V was trimmed by 5 bases and J by 3 bases, leaving 11 bases between them. This CDR3 spans 13 amino acids. CDR3: CASSLSPNYEQYF. The DNA for the CDR3 is TGTGCCAGCAGTCTATCACCCAACTACGAGCAGTACTTC.

V usage is TRBV28 and J usage is TRBJ2-2; weak D call: TRBD1 (6 bases). The CDR3 is 16 amino acids. Between the trimmed V and J ends, which lost 3 bases and 2 bases, there was a span of 13 bases. Germline V gene sequence: CDR1 MDHEN, CDR2 SYDVKM. CDR3 in DNA: TGTGCCAGCAGTTTCAACTTCAGGGGTAACACCGGGGAGCTGTTTTTT. Amino acids: CASSFNFRGNTGELFF. Full variable domain (rest looked up from reference TRBV28 and TRBJ2-2): DVKVTQSSRYLVKRTGEKVFLECVQDMDHENMFWYRQDPGLGLRLIYFSYDVKMKEKGDIPEGYSVSREKKERFSLILESASTNQTSMYLCASSFNFRGNTGELFFGEGSRLTVL.

CDR3 sequence reads: CASSLNRGKTQYF. The CDR3, as DNA: TGCGCCAGCAGCTTGAACAGGGGGAAGACCCAGTACTTC. The V and J genes are TRBV5-1 and TRBJ2-5, with TRBD1 matching 8 bases. V dropped 1 base and J dropped 6; count of bases not matched to a gene: 2. CDR3 length: 13 residues. Germline CDR1 is SGHRS and CDR2 is YFSETQ.

The chain uses TRBV3-1 (or the pseudogene TRBV3-2) and TRBJ2-3; TRBD2 matches at 12 bases. The V gene's germline CDR1 is LGHDT and CDR2 YNNKEL (reference sequence). The CDR3 is 15 residues long. V was pared by 7 bases and J by 3 bases, with 5 bases of the junction left unmatched. The CDR3 reads CASTLAGGPTDTQYF. As DNA, the CDR3 is TGTGCCAGCACCCTAGCGGGGGGGCCGACAGATACGCAGTATTTT.

The CDR3 nucleotides read TGCGCCAGCAGCCCATTTGGACAGGGCCAGGGCTACACCTTC. Translated: CASSPFGQGQGYTF. The V call is TRBV5-1, the J call TRBJ1-2, with 8 bases lining up with TRBD1. The trim removed 4 bases at V and 8 bases at J, leaving 10 bases unmatched. Germline V gene data show CDR1 as SGHRS and CDR2 as YFSETQ. This CDR3 has 14 residues.

The chain uses TRBV27 and TRBJ1-1; 11 nucleotides align to TRBD1. Germline V gene sequence: CDR1 MNHEY, CDR2 SMNVEV (reference sequence). CDR3 length: 17 residues. J lost 1 base, V lost 4 bases, and 8 bases had no gene match. This CDR3 reads CASSYGGGTGGNTEAFF. The CDR3 coding sequence is TGTGCCAGCAGTTACGGCGGTGGGACAGGGGGGAACACTGAAGCTTTCTTT.

The CDR3 sequence: CASTKNLRGNNQPQHF. DNA of the CDR3: TGTGCCAGCACCAAAAACCTCAGGGGGAATAATCAGCCCCAGCATTTT. V usage is TRBV2 and J usage is TRBJ1-5; TRBD1 matches 7 bases. This CDR3 region has 16 residues. Germline trimming cut 7 bases from V and 4 bases from J; bases unmatched to any gene: 13. Germline CDR1 and CDR2: SNHLY and FYNNEI.

This clone was seen a few times. This sequence joins TRBV4-2 and TRBJ1-5; D unresolved. V was shortened by 4 bases and J by 1 base, with 8 bases between the two germline ends. CDR3 length: 14 residues. From germline, CDR1 is LGHNA and CDR2 YNFKEQ. CDR3 loop: CASSRPGSNQPQHF. The CDR3 DNA sequence: TGTGCCAGCAGCCGTCCGGGGAGCAATCAGCCCCAGCATTTT.

The V call is TRBV5-1, the J call TRBJ1-2; no clear D. Germline V gene sequence: CDR1 SGHRS, CDR2 YFSETQ. This CDR3 region has 12 residues. V lost 4 bases, J lost 5 bases, and 9 bases lay in between. CDR3 amino acids: CASSIDGYGYTF. The CDR3 nucleotides are TGCGCCAGCAGCATTGACGGGTATGGCTACACCTTC.